This T cell receptor beta chain was sequenced in a study of tumor-infiltrating lymphocytes in primary liver carcinoma. Across the whole study: Samples produced roughly 3.65 to 7.5 million productive TCRbeta reads, comparable across tissue types.

This clonotype was seen only once. Relative to the germline gene, one junction end is altered; a read error may explain this. Total RNA and DNA came together from approximately 20-30 mg of bulk tissue without cell sorting. Researchers generated TCR beta cDNA from about 530 ng of total RNA, relying on a constant-region primer. A slightly modified ARM-PCR protocol with three nested multiplex PCR rounds produced these TCR beta libraries. From the multiplex PCR reads, TCRdb called clonotypes with MiXCR, one entry per CDR3 protein. The data show 90,000 to 110,000 distinct CDR3 sequences, around 83% seen once. The clonotype was recovered from a middle-aged man with primary liver carcinoma and hepatitis B virus infection. The sample was liver tumor tissue from sampling region 3. The subset: tumor region T3, left-lateral pole.

CDR3 bases: TGTGCTAGCAGACCCGGGACGGCTGAGTTGAGCTACACCTTC. It translates to CASRPGTAELSYTF. This chain connects TRBV6-5 to TRBJ1-2; D is possibly TRBD1 (5 bases). This CDR3 has 14 amino acids. CDR1 MNHEY and CDR2 SVGAGI come from the germline V gene.